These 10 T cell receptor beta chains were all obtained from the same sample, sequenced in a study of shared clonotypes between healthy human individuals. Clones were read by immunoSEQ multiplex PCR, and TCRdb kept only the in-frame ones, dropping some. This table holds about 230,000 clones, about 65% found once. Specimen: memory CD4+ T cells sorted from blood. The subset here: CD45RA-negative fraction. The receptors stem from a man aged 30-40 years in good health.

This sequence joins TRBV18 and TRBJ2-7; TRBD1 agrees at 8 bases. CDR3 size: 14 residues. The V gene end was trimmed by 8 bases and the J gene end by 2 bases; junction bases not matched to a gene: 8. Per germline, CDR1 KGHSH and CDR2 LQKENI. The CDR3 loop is CASQRTGSAYEQYF. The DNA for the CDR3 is TGTGCCAGCCAACGGACAGGGTCGGCCTACGAGCAGTACTTC.

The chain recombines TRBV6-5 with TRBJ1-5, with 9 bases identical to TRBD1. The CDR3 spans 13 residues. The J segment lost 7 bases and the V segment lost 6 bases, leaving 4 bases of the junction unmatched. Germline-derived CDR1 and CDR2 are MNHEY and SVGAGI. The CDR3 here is CASRLDRGQPQHF. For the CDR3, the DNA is TGTGCCAGCAGATTGGACAGGGGACAGCCCCAGCATTTT.

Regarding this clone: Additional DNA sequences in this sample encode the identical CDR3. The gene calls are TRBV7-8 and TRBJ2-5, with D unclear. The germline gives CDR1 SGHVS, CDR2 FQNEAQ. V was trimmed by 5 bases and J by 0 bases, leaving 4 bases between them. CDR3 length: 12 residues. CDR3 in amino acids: CASSRDQETQYF. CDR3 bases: TGTGCCAGCAGCCGAGACCAAGAGACCCAGTACTTC.

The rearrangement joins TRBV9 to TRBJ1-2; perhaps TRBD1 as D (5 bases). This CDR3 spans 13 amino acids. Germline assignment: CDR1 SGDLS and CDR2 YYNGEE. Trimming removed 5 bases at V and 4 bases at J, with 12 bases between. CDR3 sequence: CASRSEGAYGYTF. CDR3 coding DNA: TGTGCCAGCAGGTCCGAAGGGGCCTATGGCTACACCTTC.

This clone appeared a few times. The CDR3 here is CASSSRVSSYNEQFF. The CDR3 bases are TGTGCCAGCAGCTCCAGAGTAAGCTCCTACAATGAGCAGTTCTTC. This chain uses TRBV9 with TRBJ2-1, with D hard to call. The V end lost 4 bases, the J end lost 0 bases, and 11 bases lay between the germline ends. This CDR3 spans 15 amino acids. Looked up from germline, CDR1 is SGDLS and CDR2 is YYNGEE.

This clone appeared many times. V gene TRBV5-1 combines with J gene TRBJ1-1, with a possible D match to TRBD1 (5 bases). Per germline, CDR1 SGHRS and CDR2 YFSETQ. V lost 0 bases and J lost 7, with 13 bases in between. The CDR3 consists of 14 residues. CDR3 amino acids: CASSLGVLGDEAFF. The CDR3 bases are TGCGCCAGCAGCTTGGGGGTCTTGGGGGATGAAGCTTTCTTT.

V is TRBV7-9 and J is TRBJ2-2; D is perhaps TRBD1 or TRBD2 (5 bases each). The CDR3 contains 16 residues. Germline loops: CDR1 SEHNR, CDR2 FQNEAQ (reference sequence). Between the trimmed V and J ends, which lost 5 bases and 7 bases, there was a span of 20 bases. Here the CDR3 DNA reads TGTGCCAGCAGCGGATCGGGACGGACGGGCGTCGGGGAGCTGTTTTTT. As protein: CASSGSGRTGVGELFF.

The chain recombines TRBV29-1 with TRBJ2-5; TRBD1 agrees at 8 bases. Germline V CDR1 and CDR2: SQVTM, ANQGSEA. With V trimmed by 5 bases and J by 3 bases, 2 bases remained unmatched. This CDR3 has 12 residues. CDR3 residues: CSVYRGEETQYF. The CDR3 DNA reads TGCAGCGTTTACAGGGGGGAAGAGACCCAGTACTTC.

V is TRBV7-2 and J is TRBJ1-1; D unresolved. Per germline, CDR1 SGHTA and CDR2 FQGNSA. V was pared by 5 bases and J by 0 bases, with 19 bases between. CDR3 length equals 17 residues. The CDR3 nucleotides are TGTGCCAGCAGCCCCGGCGTCGGACGCTTCATGAACACTGAAGCTTTCTTT. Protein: CASSPGVGRFMNTEAFF.

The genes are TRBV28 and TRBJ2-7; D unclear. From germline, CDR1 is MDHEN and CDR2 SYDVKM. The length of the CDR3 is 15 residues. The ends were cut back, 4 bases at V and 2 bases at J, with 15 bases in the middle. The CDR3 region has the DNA TGTGCCAGCAGTTCTCCTTCGGCGGAGACCTACGAGCAGTACTTC. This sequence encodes CASSSPSAETYEQYF.